This entry lists 7 T cell receptor beta chains sequenced from one sample in a study of CD8+ T cells in alopecia areata. Treatment given: oral pan-JAK inhibitor, 5-10 mg twice daily. Once RNA had been extracted, it was reverse transcribed into cDNA to act as the sequencing template. Libraries were prepared by immunoSEQ multiplex PCR; TCRdb keeps only in-frame clonotypes and omits some of them. This sample carries about 120,000 clones, about 54% of them seen once, and the ten largest clones take about 31%. This material consisted of CD8+ T cells sorted from blood, taken at week 4, from a patient treated with tofacitinib. These receptors were taken from a human donor with alopecia areata.

V is TRBV25-1 and J is TRBJ1-1, with D hard to call. Trimming left V 2 bases short and J 10 bases short, with 14 bases between. This CDR3 spans 13 amino acids. The V gene's germline CDR1 is MGHDK and CDR2 SYGVNS. The CDR3 protein is CASSEGERVRAFF. The CDR3 bases are TGTGCCAGCAGTGAAGGCGAGAGGGTACGAGCTTTCTTT.

The rearrangement uses TRBV30 and TRBJ2-5; D tentatively fits TRBD1 or TRBD2 (5 bases each). The germline V and J ends were trimmed by 8 bases and 0 bases, with 10 bases remaining between them. Germline V CDR1 and CDR2: GTSNPN, SVGIG (reference sequence). The CDR3 length is 12 residues. CDR3 loop: CAVWDDQETQYF. The CDR3 DNA sequence: TGTGCCGTCTGGGACGACCAAGAGACCCAGTACTTC.

The chain links TRBV29-1 to TRBJ1-1, with D tentatively TRBD1 (5 bases). This CDR3 has 14 residues. Germline V gives CDR1 SQVTM, CDR2 ANQGSEA. The CDR3 DNA follows: TGCAGTGGGGGAGTATCGTCTCAGGACACTGAAGCTTTCTTT. As protein: CSGGVSSQDTEAFF.

The chain has TRBV29-1 and TRBJ1-1, with D possibly being TRBD1 (5 bases). This CDR3 is built from 16 residues. Per germline, CDR1 SQVTM and CDR2 ANQGSEA. With 0 bases removed from V and 10 bases from J, the gap between germline ends came to 24 bases. CDR3: CSVEEERPGPNWGAFF. CDR3 DNA: TGCAGCGTTGAAGAGGAGAGGCCAGGGCCGAACTGGGGAGCTTTCTTT.

This clone was seen just once. The CDR3 DNA follows: TGTGCCCGCGGAGGGCCGGCTAGCACCGGGGAGCTGTTTTTT. Translated, it gives CARGGPASTGELFF. The chain uses TRBV30 and TRBJ2-2; D perhaps matches TRBD2 (6 bases). This CDR3 is built from 14 residues. Per germline, CDR1 GTSNPN and CDR2 SVGIG (reference sequence). Trimming took off 8 bases at V and 4 bases at J, with 17 bases between the two ends.

The rearrangement uses TRBV29-1 and TRBJ2-7; no firm D call. Germline CDR1 and CDR2: SQVTM and ANQGSEA. CDR3 length equals 13 residues. V lost 1 base and J 3 bases, leaving 10 bases between the germline ends. Here the CDR3 DNA reads TGCAGCGTTGAAGTGAGGTATAACTACGAGCAGTACTTC. Encoded protein: CSVEVRYNYEQYF.

Only one count was recorded for this clone. The chain carries TRBV5-1 and TRBJ2-7, with D possibly being TRBD1 or TRBD2 (5 bases each). With 2 bases removed from V and 0 bases from J, the gap between germline ends came to 15 bases. The CDR3 totals 16 residues. Germline CDR1 is SGHRS and CDR2 is YFSETQ. CDR3 nucleotides: TGCGCCAGCAGCTTAGAGGGGTTGGCTAGCTCCTACGAGCAGTACTTC. It encodes CASSLEGLASSYEQYF.